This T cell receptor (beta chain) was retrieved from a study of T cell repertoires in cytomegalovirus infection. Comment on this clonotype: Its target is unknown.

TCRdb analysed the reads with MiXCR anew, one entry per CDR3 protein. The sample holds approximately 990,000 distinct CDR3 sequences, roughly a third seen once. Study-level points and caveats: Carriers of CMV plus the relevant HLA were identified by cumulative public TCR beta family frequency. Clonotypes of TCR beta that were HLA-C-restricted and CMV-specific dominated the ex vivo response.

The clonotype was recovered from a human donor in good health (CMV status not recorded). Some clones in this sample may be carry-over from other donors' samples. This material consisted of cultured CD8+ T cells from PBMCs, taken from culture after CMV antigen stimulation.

The CDR3 is CASSLGAGGAGNYGYTF. The CDR3 coding sequence is TGTGCCAGCAGCTTAGGGGCCGGGGGGGCCGGTAACTATGGCTACACCTTC. The chain carries TRBV13 and TRBJ1-2; TRBD1 is a possible D gene (6 bases). This CDR3 region has 17 residues. CDR1 is PRHDT, CDR2 FYEKMQ, per germline (reference sequence). V was cut by 0 bases and J by 1 base, with 15 bases left in between.